These T cell receptor beta chains were read from a single sample in a study of breast tumors, draining lymph nodes, adjacent tissues. TCRdb re-analysed the multiplex PCR reads in MiXCR, keeping a single row per CDR3 protein. The sample has approximately 7,600 distinct CDR3 sequences; about 74% are singletons. The sequenced sample was tumor-adjacent breast tissue. Every receptor here comes from a female donor with breast cancer. Some clones in this sample may be carry-over from other donors' samples. Each CDR3 is given with its conserved first and last residue.

J: TRBJ2-2
V: TRBV2
CDR3: CASKGPYTGELFF

J: TRBJ1-2
V: TRBV6-1
CDR3: CASGPGGSYTF

J: TRBJ2-3
V: TRBV2
CDR3: CASSPGTEFTDTQYF

J: TRBJ2-5
V: TRBV20-1
CDR3: CSARDVIAVQETQYF

J: TRBJ2-3
V: TRBV5-1
CDR3: CASSFSGVPDTQYF

J: TRBJ2-3
V: TRBV20-1
CDR3: CSAQDIDSTDTQYF

J: TRBJ2-2
V: TRBV20-1
CDR3: CSAKPGTGGAGELFF

J: TRBJ1-2
V: TRBV7-2
CDR3: CASSLARREGYTF

J: TRBJ2-1
V: TRBV6-1
CDR3: CASSLLAGGHDEQFF

J: TRBJ1-3
V: TRBV20-1
CDR3: CSARDELNSGNTIYF

J: TRBJ2-3
V: TRBV5-1
CDR3: CASGGAGDTQYF

J: TRBJ2-7
V: TRBV5-4
CDR3: CASSLGSVSEQYF

J: TRBJ2-7
V: TRBV4-2
CDR3: CASSLGTSGIEEQYF

J: TRBJ2-2
V: TRBV7-9
CDR3: CASSLVAGGTGELFF

J: TRBJ1-2
V: TRBV27
CDR3: CASSPSGYGYTF

J: TRBJ1-1
V: TRBV6-5
CDR3: CASSRKRTEAFF

J: TRBJ2-5
V: TRBV6-1
CDR3: CASSALLAGYQETQYF

J: TRBJ2-6
V: TRBV6-6
CDR3: CASSRGPDRGVSGANVLTF

J: TRBJ2-3
V: TRBV2
CDR3: CASSERAGISSTDTQYF

J: TRBJ1-5
V: TRBV2
CDR3: CASSGGRNQPQHF

J: TRBJ2-5
V: TRBV6-5
CDR3: CASSSPRGTQYF

J: TRBJ2-2
V: TRBV7-3
CDR3: CASSLNTGELFF

J: TRBJ1-3
V: TRBV29-1
CDR3: CSTVSGNTIYF

J: TRBJ1-2
V: TRBV6-5
CDR3: CASSPVSGTGSYGYTF

J: TRBJ1-5
V: TRBV9
CDR3: CASSVGTGAFGEPQHF

J: TRBJ2-3
V: TRBV10-2
CDR3: CASLAGGPADTQYF

J: TRBJ2-7
V: TRBV5-1
CDR3: CASRRDPSSYEQYF

J: TRBJ2-5
V: TRBV12-3/TRBV12-4
CDR3: CASTNPGVRETQYF

J: TRBJ2-2
V: TRBV5-1
CDR3: CASSLASNTGELFF

J: TRBJ2-2
V: TRBV5-4
CDR3: CASSLSRGTGELFF

J: TRBJ2-5
V: TRBV20-1
CDR3: CSARRTGETQYF

J: TRBJ2-3
V: TRBV29-1
CDR3: CSVVGGQGADTQYF

J: TRBJ1-3
V: TRBV10-3
CDR3: CAISVERMDSGNTIYF

J: TRBJ2-1
V: TRBV9
CDR3: CASSVAGSYNEQFF

J: TRBJ2-1
V: TRBV20-1
CDR3: CSAGISGSRYNEQFF

J: TRBJ1-2
V: TRBV20-1
CDR3: CSARAFGGTGGVYGYTF

J: TRBJ2-3
V: TRBV25-1
CDR3: CASSEALADYTDTQYF

J: TRBJ1-2
V: TRBV6-4
CDR3: CASSQGPDYGYTF

J: TRBJ2-7
V: TRBV6-1
CDR3: CASSVGRNYEQYF

J: TRBJ2-7
V: TRBV10-2
CDR3: CASRGGYEQYF

J: TRBJ1-4
V: TRBV6-5
CDR3: CASSYSAVRGEKLFF

J: TRBJ1-4
V: TRBV29-1
CDR3: CSVAGGWDTNEKLFF

J: TRBJ2-3
V: TRBV20-1
CDR3: CSARAAAGGPTDTQYF

J: TRBJ2-1
V: TRBV5-1
CDR3: CASSLVGTSFANEQFF

J: TRBJ1-1
V: TRBV5-6
CDR3: CASSSLLRGNTEAFF

J: TRBJ1-2
V: TRBV29-1
CDR3: CSVGTGSYGYTF

J: TRBJ2-3
V: TRBV20-1
CDR3: CSARDWSGSGDTQYF

J: TRBJ2-1
V: TRBV28
CDR3: CASSFRAGGPDEQFF